This TCR beta chain was sequenced during a study of blood T cell repertoires in COVID-19. Study information: Whether acute or convalescent, the COVID-19 samples came from the United States, Italy and Spain. The analysed material was cDNA or gDNA that came from T cells, B-cell-depleted T cells, or PBMCs.

The CDR3 loop spans 13 amino acids. Germline-derived CDR1 and CDR2 are SNHLY and FYNNEI. V lost 4 bases to trimming and J lost 5 bases; unmatched junction nucleotides: 3. Study processing details: Amplification of reference gene primers provided the estimated nucleated cell counts. Data came from immunoSEQ multiplex PCR; TCRdb stores just in-frame clones and leaves some out. V, J and clone size reflect that table, while D and trimming were determined from the DNA. This table holds about 46,000 clones, more than 80% found once. The gene calls are TRBV2 and TRBJ2-7; 9 nucleotides align to TRBD1. Specimen: peripheral blood. The TCR sequence derives from a man aged 55 to 69 with acute or convalescent COVID-19. CDR3: CASSVQGAHEQYF. CDR3 DNA: TGTGCCAGCAGTGTACAGGGGGCCCACGAGCAGTACTTC.